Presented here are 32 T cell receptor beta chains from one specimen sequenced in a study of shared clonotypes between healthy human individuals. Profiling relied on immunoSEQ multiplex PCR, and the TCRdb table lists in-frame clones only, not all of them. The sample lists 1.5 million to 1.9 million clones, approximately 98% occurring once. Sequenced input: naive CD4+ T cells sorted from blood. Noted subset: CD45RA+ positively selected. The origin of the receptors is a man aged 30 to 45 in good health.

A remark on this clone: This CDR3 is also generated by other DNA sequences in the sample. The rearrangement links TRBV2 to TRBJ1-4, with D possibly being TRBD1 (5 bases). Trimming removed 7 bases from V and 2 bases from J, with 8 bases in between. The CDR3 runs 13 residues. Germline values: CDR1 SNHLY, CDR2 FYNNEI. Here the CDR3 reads CASMGGTNEKLFF. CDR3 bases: TGTGCCAGCATGGGGGGGACTAATGAAAAACTGTTTTTT.

The CDR3 is CASSLQAGAVEQFF. CDR3 DNA sequence: TGTGCCAGCAGCTTACAAGCAGGGGCGGTCGAGCAGTTCTTC. V and J are TRBV7-8 and TRBJ2-1; maybe TRBD1 (6 bases). V was trimmed by 2 bases and J by 10 bases, leaving 15 bases between them. The germline V gene encodes CDR1 SGHVS and CDR2 FQNEAQ. CDR3 length equals 14 residues.

CDR3 residues: CATSGGMTETQYF. As DNA, the CDR3 is TGTGCCACCAGCGGGGGCATGACAGAGACCCAGTACTTC. V usage is TRBV15 and J usage is TRBJ2-5; D is possibly TRBD1 (6 bases). Germline CDR1 is LNHNV and CDR2 is YYDKDF (reference sequence). V was clipped by 5 bases and J by 4 bases, with 11 bases between them. CDR3 length: 13 residues.

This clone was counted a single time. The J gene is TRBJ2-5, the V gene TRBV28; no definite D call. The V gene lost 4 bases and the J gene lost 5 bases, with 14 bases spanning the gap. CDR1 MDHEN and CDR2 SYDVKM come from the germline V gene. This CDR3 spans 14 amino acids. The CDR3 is CASSSRPLRETQYF. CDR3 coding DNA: TGTGCCAGCAGTTCCCGACCCCTGAGGGAGACCCAGTACTTC.

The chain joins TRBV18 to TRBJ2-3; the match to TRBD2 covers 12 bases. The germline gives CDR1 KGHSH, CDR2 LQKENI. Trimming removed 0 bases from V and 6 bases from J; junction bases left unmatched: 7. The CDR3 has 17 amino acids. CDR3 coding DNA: TGTGCCAGCTCACCACCGTTGACTAGCGGGAGTCCCGATACGCAGTATTTT. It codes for CASSPPLTSGSPDTQYF.

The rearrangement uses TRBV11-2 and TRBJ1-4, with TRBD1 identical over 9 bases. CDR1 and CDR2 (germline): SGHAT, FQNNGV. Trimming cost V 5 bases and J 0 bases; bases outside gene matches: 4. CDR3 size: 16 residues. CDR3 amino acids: CASSPRTGATNEKLFF. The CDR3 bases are TGTGCCAGCAGCCCACGGACAGGGGCAACTAATGAAAAACTGTTTTTT.

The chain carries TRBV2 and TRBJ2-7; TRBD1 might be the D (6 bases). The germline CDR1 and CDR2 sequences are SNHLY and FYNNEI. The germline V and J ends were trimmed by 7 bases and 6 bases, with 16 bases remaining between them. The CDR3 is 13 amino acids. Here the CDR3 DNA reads TGTGCCAGCACGGGGATCAGGGGTGTCGAGCAGTACTTC. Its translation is CASTGIRGVEQYF.

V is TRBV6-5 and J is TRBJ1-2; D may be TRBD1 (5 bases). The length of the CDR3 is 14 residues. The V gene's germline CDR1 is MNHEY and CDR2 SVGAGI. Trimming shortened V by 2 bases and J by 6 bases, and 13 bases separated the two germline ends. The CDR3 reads CASSYAGTANGYTF. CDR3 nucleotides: TGTGCCAGCAGTTACGCTGGGACGGCGAATGGCTACACCTTC.

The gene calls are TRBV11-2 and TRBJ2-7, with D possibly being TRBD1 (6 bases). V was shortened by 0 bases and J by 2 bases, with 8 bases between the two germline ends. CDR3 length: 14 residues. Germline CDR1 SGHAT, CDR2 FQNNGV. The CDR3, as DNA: TGTGCCAGCAGCTTAGATCCAGGGGCCTACGAGCAGTACTTC. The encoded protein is CASSLDPGAYEQYF. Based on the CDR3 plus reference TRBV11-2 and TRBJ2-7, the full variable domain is EAGVAQSPRYKIIEKRQSVAFWCNPISGHATLYWYQQILGQGPKLLIQFQNNGVVDDSQLPKDRFSAERLKGVDSTLKIQPAKLEDSAVYLCASSLDPGAYEQYFGPGTRLTVT.

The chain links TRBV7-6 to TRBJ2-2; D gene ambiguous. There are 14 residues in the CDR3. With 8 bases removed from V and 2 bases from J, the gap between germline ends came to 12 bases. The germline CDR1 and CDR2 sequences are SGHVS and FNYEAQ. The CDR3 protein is CASGRKPNTGELFF. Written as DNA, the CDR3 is TGTGCCAGCGGAAGAAAACCTAACACCGGGGAGCTGTTTTTT.

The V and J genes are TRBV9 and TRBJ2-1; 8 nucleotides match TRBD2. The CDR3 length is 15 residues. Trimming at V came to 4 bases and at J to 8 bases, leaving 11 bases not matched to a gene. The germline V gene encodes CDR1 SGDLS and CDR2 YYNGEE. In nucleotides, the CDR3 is TGTGCCAGCAGCCCCCCCGGGACTAGGGGAGATGAGCAGTTCTTC. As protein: CASSPPGTRGDEQFF.

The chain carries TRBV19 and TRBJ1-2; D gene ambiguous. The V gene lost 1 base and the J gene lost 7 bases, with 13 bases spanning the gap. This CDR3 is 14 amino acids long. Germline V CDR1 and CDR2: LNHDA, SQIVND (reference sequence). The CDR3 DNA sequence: TGTGCCAGTAGTATAGTCCTAGGGCAAGGTGGCTACACCTTC. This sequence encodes CASSIVLGQGGYTF.

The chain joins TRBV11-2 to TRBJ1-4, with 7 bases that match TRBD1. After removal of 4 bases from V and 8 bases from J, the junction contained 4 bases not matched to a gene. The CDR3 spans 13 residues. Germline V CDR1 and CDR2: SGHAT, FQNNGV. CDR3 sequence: CASSSGQEEKLFF. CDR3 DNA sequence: TGTGCCAGCAGCTCCGGACAGGAGGAAAAACTGTTTTTT. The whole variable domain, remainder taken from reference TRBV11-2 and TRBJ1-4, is EAGVAQSPRYKIIEKRQSVAFWCNPISGHATLYWYQQILGQGPKLLIQFQNNGVVDDSQLPKDRFSAERLKGVDSTLKIQPAKLEDSAVYLCASSSGQEEKLFFGSGTQLSVL.

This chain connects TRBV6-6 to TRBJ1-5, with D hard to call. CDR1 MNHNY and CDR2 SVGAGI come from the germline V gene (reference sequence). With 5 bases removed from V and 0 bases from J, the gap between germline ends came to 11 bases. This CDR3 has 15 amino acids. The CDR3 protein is CASSGSMGSNQPQHF. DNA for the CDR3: TGTGCCAGCAGTGGCTCAATGGGTAGCAATCAGCCCCAGCATTTT.

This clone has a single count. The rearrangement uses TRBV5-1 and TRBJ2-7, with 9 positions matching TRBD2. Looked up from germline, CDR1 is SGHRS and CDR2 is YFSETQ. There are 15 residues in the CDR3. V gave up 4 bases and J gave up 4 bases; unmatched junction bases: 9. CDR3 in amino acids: CASSRLGREGYEQYF. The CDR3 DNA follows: TGCGCCAGCAGCCGTCTCGGGCGGGAGGGATACGAGCAGTACTTC.

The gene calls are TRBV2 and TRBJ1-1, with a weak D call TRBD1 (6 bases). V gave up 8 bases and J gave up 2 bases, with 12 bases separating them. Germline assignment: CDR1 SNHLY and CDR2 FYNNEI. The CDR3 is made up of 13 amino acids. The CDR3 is CASADRTNTEAFF. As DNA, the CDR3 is TGTGCCAGCGCCGACAGGACAAACACTGAAGCTTTCTTT.

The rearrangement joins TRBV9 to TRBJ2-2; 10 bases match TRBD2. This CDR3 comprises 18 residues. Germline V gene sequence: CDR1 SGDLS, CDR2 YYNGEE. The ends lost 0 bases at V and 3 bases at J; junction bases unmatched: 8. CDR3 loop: CASSVGVAGGGDTGELFF. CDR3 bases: TGTGCCAGCAGCGTAGGGGTAGCGGGAGGTGGGGACACCGGGGAGCTGTTTTTT.

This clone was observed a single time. This CDR3 reads CASSPGPWEQYF. DNA of the CDR3: TGTGCCAGCAGCCCGGGGCCCTGGGAGCAGTACTTC. V usage is TRBV7-2 and J usage is TRBJ2-7; TRBD1 or TRBD2 may be the D gene (5 bases each). Germline V lookup: CDR1 SGHTA, CDR2 FQGNSA. CDR3 length equals 12 residues. With 5 bases removed from V and 7 bases from J, the gap between germline ends came to 12 bases. Combining the CDR3 with reference TRBV7-2 and TRBJ2-7 gives the whole variable domain GAGVSQSPSNKVTEKGKDVELRCDPISGHTALYWYRQSLGQGLEFLIYFQGNSAPDKSGLPSDRFSAERTGGSVSTLTIQRTQQEDSAVYLCASSPGPWEQYFGPGTRLTVT.

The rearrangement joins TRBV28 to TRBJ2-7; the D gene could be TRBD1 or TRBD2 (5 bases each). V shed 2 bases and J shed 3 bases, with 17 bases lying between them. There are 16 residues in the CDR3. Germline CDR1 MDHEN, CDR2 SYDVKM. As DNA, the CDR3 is TGTGCCAGCAGTTTAGAGGGCAGGGCAGGAAACTACGAGCAGTACTTC. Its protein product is CASSLEGRAGNYEQYF.

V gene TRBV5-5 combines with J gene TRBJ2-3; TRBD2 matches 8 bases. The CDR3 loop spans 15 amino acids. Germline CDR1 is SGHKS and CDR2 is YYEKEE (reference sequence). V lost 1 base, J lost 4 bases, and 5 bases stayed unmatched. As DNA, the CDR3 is TGTGCCAGCAGCTTGATCGGACTAGCAGCAGATACGCAGTATTTT. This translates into CASSLIGLAADTQYF.

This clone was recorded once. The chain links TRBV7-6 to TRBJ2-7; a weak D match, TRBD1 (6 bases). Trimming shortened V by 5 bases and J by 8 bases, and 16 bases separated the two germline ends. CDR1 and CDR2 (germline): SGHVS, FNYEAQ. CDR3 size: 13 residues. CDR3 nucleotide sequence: TGTGCCAGCAGCCGCGACAGGCTCTCGAAGCAGTACTTC. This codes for CASSRDRLSKQYF.

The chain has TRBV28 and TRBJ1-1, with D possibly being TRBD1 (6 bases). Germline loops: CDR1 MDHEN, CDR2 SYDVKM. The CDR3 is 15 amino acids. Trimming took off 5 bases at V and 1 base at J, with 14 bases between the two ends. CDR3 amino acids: CASSNPGTPNTEAFF. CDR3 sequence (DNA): TGTGCCAGCAGTAACCCCGGGACACCGAACACTGAAGCTTTCTTT.

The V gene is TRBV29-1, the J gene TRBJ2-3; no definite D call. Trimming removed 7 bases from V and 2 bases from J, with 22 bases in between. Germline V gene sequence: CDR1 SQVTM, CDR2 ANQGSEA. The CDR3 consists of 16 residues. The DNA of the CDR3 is TGCAGCGGGATCAACCTGGCCCTGGGTCACACAGATACGCAGTATTTT. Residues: CSGINLALGHTDTQYF.

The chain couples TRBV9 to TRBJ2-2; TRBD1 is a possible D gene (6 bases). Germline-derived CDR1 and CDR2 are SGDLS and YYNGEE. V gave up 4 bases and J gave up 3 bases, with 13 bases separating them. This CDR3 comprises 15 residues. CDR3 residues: CASSPFRTDTGELFF. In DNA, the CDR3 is TGTGCCAGCAGCCCTTTTCGGACAGACACCGGGGAGCTGTTTTTT. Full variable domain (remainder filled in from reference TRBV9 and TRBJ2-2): DSGVTQTPKHLITATGQRVTLRCSPRSGDLSVYWYQQSLDQGLQFLIQYYNGEERAKGNILERFSAQQFPDLHSELNLSSLELGDSALYFCASSPFRTDTGELFFGEGSRLTVL.

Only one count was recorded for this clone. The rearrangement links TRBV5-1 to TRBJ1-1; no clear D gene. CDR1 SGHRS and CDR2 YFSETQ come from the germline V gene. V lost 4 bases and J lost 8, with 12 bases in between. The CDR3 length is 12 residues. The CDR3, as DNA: TGCGCCAGCAGCGGAGAGAGGGCCGAAGCTTTCTTT. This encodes CASSGERAEAFF.

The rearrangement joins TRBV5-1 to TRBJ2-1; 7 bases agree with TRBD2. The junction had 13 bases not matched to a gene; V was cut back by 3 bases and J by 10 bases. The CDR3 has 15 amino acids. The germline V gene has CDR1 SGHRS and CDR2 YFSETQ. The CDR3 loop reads CASSWRAGATLEQFF. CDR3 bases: TGCGCCAGCAGCTGGCGGGCGGGAGCTACGTTAGAGCAGTTCTTC.

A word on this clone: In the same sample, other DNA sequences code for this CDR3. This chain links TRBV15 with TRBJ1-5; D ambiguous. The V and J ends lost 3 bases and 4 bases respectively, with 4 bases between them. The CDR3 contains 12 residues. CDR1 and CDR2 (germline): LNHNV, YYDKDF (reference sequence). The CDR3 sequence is CATSRGNQPQHF. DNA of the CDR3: TGTGCCACCAGCAGGGGTAATCAGCCCCAGCATTTT.

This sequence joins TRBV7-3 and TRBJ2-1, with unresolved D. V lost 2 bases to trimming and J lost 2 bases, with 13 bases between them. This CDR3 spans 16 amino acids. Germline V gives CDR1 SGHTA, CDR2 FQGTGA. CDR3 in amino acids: CASSLHRGFPYNEQFF. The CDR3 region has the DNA TGTGCCAGCAGCTTACATCGAGGTTTCCCCTACAATGAGCAGTTCTTC.

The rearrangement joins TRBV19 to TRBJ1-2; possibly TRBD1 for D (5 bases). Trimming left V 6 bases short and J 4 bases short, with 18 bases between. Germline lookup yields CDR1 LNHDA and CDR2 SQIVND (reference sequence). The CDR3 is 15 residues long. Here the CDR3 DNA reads TGTGCCAGTAGGGACCGGGACCCAAAGGGCTATGGCTACACCTTC. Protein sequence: CASRDRDPKGYGYTF.

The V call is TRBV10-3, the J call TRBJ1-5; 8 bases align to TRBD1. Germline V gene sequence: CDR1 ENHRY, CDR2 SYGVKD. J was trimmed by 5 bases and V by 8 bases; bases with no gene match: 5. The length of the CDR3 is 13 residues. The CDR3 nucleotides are TGTGCCATCGGGGAGGACAGGGATCAGCCCCAGCATTTT. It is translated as CAIGEDRDQPQHF.

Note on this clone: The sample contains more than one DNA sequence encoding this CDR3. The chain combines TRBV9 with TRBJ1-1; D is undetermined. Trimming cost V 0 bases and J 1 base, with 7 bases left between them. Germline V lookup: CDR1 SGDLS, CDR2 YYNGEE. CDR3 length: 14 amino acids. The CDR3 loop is CASSVVGGNTEAFF. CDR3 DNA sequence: TGTGCCAGCAGCGTAGTCGGAGGGAACACTGAAGCTTTCTTT.

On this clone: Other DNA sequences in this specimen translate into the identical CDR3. The CDR3 spells CASSENSNQPQHF. CDR3 bases: TGTGCCAGCAGTGAAAACAGTAATCAGCCCCAGCATTTT. The chain carries TRBV2 and TRBJ1-5; D unclear. From germline, CDR1 is SNHLY and CDR2 FYNNEI. This CDR3 spans 13 amino acids. V gave up 2 bases and J gave up 4 bases, with 6 bases separating them.